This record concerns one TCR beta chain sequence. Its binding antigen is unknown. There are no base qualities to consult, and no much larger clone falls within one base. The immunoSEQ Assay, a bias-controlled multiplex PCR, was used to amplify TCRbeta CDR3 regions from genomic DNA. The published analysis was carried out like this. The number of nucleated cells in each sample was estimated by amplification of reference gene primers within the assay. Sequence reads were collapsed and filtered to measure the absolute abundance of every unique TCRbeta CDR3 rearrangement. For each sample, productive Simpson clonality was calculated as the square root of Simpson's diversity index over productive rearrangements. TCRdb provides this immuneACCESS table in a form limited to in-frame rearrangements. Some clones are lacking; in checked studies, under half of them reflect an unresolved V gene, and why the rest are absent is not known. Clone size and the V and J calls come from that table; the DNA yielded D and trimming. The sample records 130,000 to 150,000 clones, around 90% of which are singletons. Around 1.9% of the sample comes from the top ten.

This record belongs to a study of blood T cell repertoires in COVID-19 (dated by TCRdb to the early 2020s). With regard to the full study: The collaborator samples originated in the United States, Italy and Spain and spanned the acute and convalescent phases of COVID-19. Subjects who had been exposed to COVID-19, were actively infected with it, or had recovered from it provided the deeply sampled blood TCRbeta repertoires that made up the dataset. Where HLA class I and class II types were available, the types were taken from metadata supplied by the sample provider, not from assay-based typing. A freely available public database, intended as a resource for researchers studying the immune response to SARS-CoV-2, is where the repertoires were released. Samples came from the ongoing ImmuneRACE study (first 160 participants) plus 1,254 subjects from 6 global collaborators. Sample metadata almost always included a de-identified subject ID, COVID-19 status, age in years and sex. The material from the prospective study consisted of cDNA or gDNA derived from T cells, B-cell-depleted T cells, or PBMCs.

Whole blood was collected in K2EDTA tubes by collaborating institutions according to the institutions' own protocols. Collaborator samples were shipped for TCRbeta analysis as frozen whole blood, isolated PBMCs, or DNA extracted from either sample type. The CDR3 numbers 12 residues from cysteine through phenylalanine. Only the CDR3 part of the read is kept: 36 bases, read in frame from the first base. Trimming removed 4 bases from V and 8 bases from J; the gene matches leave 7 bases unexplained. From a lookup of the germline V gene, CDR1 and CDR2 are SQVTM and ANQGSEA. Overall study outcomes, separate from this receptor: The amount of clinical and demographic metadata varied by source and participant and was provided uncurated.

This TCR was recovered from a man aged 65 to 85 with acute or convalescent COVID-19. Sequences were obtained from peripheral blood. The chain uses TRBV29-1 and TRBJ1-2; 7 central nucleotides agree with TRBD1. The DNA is TGCAGCGTTGGACAGGGCCTTCGAGGCTACACCTTC. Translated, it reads CSVGQGLRGYTF.